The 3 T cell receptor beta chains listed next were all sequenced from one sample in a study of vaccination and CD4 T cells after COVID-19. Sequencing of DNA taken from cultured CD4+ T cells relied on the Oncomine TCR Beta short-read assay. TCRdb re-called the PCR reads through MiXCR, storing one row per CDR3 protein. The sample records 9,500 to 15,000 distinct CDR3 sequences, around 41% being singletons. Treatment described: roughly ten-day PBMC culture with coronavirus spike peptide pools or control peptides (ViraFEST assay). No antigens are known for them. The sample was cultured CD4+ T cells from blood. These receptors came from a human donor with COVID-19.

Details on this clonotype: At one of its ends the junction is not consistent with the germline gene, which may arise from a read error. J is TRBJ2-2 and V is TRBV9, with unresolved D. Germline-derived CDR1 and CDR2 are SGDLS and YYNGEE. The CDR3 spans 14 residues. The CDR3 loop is CANSVVASARELFF. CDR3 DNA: TGTGCCAACAGCGTAGTGGCCTCAGCGCGGGAGCTGTTTTTT.

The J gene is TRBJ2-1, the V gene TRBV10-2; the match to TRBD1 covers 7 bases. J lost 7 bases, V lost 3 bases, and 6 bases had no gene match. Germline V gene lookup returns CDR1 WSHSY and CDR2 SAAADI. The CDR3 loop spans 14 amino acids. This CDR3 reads CASSDQGVWNEQFF. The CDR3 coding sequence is TGCGCCAGCAGTGACCAGGGGGTGTGGAATGAGCAGTTCTTC.

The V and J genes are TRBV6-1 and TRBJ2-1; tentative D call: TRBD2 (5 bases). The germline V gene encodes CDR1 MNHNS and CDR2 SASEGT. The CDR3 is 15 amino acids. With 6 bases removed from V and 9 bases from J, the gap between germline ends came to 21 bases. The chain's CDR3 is CASRPLGIPRGEQFF. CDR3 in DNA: TGTGCCAGCAGACCCCTCGGGATACCCCGCGGTGAGCAGTTCTTC.